The clone carrying this TCR beta chain was seen only a few times. Its antigen is not identified. The CDR3 runs 12 residues. The germline gives CDR1 WSHSY, CDR2 SAAADI. V was cut by 6 bases and J by 10 bases, with 13 bases left in between. It was with 60 Vbeta and 13 Jbeta primers that the PCR ran. Assay used: immunoSEQ multiplex PCR; TCRdb lists only in-frame clones, some missing. This table has more than 100,000 clones, around 72% appearing once. This sample stems from a study of cytomegalovirus exposure and HLA in healthy donors. The study, taken as a whole, reports: The authors judged a highly shared variant cluster likely a sequencing artifact. It was only CMV serostatus that was available as immune exposure information.

The chain has TRBV10-2 and TRBJ2-1; a weak D match, TRBD2 (6 bases). The clonotype was recovered from a man in his forties or fifties in good health and CMV-seropositive. The material sequenced was PBMCs. The CDR3 bases are TGCGCCAGCAGGAGGTCTACTAGCGAGCAGTTCTTC. Its protein product is CASRRSTSEQFF.